The rows below give T cell receptor beta chains drawn from one sample of a study of graft-versus-host responses after intestinal transplantation. These receptors lack a known antigen. Sequencing was performed with immunoSEQ multiplex PCR; in TCRdb, only in-frame clones are kept and a portion is missing. The table lists some 62,000 clones, approximately 91% of them singletons. The starting material was unstimulated CD8+ T cells sorted from spleen or lymph node cells, obtained before transplant. The source of these receptors is a human donor who was the organ donor for an intestinal transplant. Each CDR3 is given with its conserved first and last residue. A D gene is named only where the DNA matches it firmly. A clone size is listed for some rows: how often the clone was seen (once, few, many), or a class if it is expanded.

CDR3 protein: CASSERTYEQYF
CDR3 DNA: TGTGCCAGCAGTGAGAGGACCTACGAGCAGTACTTC
V gene: TRBV6-5
J gene: TRBJ2-7
D gene: -
clone size: -

CDR3 protein: CASSNSYRDSQAKNSYEQYF
CDR3 DNA: TGTGCCAGCAGCAATTCATATCGGGACTCACAAGCCAAAAACTCCTACGAGCAGTACTTC
V gene: TRBV7-6
J gene: TRBJ2-7
D gene: -
clone size: -

CDR3 protein: CASSLMFLGPRQGEATEAFF
CDR3 DNA: TGTGCCAGCAGCTTAATGTTTTTGGGTCCCCGACAGGGTGAGGCCACTGAAGCTTTCTTT
V gene: TRBV7-8
J gene: TRBJ1-1
D gene: TRBD1
clone size: -

CDR3 protein: CAWSVLSLAAYNEQFF
CDR3 DNA: TGTGCCTGGAGTGTACTGTCGCTAGCGGCATACAATGAGCAGTTCTTC
V gene: TRBV30
J gene: TRBJ2-1
D gene: TRBD2
clone size: once

CDR3 protein: CASSISHTGEQFF
CDR3 DNA: TGTGCCAGTAGTATATCCCATACGGGGGAGCAGTTCTTC
V gene: TRBV19
J gene: TRBJ2-1
D gene: -
clone size: -

CDR3 protein: CASSGGTGVDTQYF
CDR3 DNA: TGTGCCAGCAGTGGGGGGACAGGGGTTGATACGCAGTATTTT
V gene: TRBV6-1
J gene: TRBJ2-3
D gene: TRBD1
clone size: -

CDR3 protein: CASSYSNQAFF
CDR3 DNA: TGTGCCAGCAGTTACTCGAACCAGGCTTTCTTT
V gene: TRBV6-6
J gene: TRBJ1-1
D gene: -
clone size: -

CDR3 protein: CASCGNSPHEQFF
CDR3 DNA: TGTGCCTCCTGCGGGAACAGCCCGCATGAGCAGTTCTTC
V gene: TRBV6-5
J gene: TRBJ2-1
D gene: -
clone size: few

CDR3 protein: CASSLGFSGVEDDEAFF
CDR3 DNA: TGTGCCAGCAGCTTAGGGTTTTCAGGGGTGGAGGACGATGAAGCTTTCTTT
V gene: TRBV7-2
J gene: TRBJ1-1
D gene: -
clone size: -

CDR3 protein: CASSSSSRDTATGELFF
CDR3 DNA: TGTGCCAGCAGTTCGTCTTCTCGGGACACAGCTACCGGGGAGCTGTTTTTT
V gene: TRBV27
J gene: TRBJ2-2
D gene: -
clone size: -

CDR3 protein: CASSVVGTYEQYF
CDR3 DNA: TGTGCCAGCAGCGTAGTCGGTACCTACGAGCAGTACTTC
V gene: TRBV9
J gene: TRBJ2-7
D gene: -
clone size: -

CDR3 protein: CASSLKSLGSQGINEQFF
CDR3 DNA: TGTGCCAGCAGCTTAAAATCCCTGGGCAGCCAAGGTATCAATGAGCAGTTCTTC
V gene: TRBV7-3
J gene: TRBJ2-1
D gene: -
clone size: -

CDR3 protein: CASSIVGGHYEQYF
CDR3 DNA: TGTGCCAGTAGTATAGTCGGGGGGCACTACGAGCAGTACTTC
V gene: TRBV19
J gene: TRBJ2-7
D gene: -
clone size: -

CDR3 protein: CASSWTGYGELFF
CDR3 DNA: TGTGCCAGTAGCTGGACAGGATACGGGGAGCTGTTTTTT
V gene: TRBV19
J gene: TRBJ2-2
D gene: TRBD1
clone size: -

CDR3 protein: CASSFGDRTSRPQHF
CDR3 DNA: TGTGCCAGCAGTTTCGGGGACAGGACATCAAGGCCCCAGCATTTT
V gene: TRBV28
J gene: TRBJ1-5
D gene: TRBD1
clone size: -

CDR3 protein: CASRLTGLNTEAFF
CDR3 DNA: TGTGCCAGCAGATTGACAGGGTTAAACACTGAAGCTTTCTTT
V gene: TRBV28
J gene: TRBJ1-1
D gene: TRBD1
clone size: -

CDR3 protein: CAWSVHAHSGANVLTF
CDR3 DNA: TGTGCCTGGAGTGTCCACGCGCACTCTGGGGCCAACGTCCTGACTTTC
V gene: TRBV30
J gene: TRBJ2-6
D gene: -
clone size: -

CDR3 protein: CASSPYRGLSGNTIYF
CDR3 DNA: TGTGCCAGCAGCCCCTACAGGGGGCTCTCTGGAAACACCATATATTTT
V gene: TRBV9
J gene: TRBJ1-3
D gene: TRBD1
clone size: -

CDR3 protein: CAWSVLGQGTTEAFF
CDR3 DNA: TGTGCCTGGAGTGTACTGGGACAGGGGACCACTGAAGCTTTCTTT
V gene: TRBV30
J gene: TRBJ1-1
D gene: TRBD1
clone size: -

CDR3 protein: CASSIGTSGRNEQFF
CDR3 DNA: TGTGCCAGTAGTATAGGAACTAGCGGGAGGAATGAGCAGTTCTTC
V gene: TRBV19
J gene: TRBJ2-1
D gene: TRBD2
clone size: -

CDR3 protein: CASNHRTGGRAWDNYNEQFF
CDR3 DNA: TGTGCCAGCAACCACCGCACTGGGGGCCGAGCGTGGGATAACTACAATGAGCAGTTCTTC
V gene: TRBV9
J gene: TRBJ2-1
D gene: -
clone size: -

CDR3 protein: CASSLESLMGAGEQYF
CDR3 DNA: TGTGCCAGCAGTTTAGAGTCCCTAATGGGGGCAGGGGAGCAGTACTTC
V gene: TRBV28
J gene: TRBJ2-5
D gene: -
clone size: -

CDR3 protein: CASSPTGGYNEQFF
CDR3 DNA: TGTGCCAGCAGCCCCACCGGGGGATACAATGAGCAGTTCTTC
V gene: TRBV11-3
J gene: TRBJ2-1
D gene: -
clone size: -

CDR3 protein: CAISEENRNTEAFF
CDR3 DNA: TGTGCCATCAGTGAGGAAAACAGGAACACTGAAGCTTTCTTT
V gene: TRBV10-3
J gene: TRBJ1-1
D gene: -
clone size: -

CDR3 protein: CASSLFLEQFF
CDR3 DNA: TGTGCCAGCAGCTTATTTCTTGAGCAGTTCTTC
V gene: TRBV7-2
J gene: TRBJ2-1
D gene: -
clone size: -

CDR3 protein: CASSLTGSREQYF
CDR3 DNA: TGTGCCAGCAGCTTAACGGGTTCCCGCGAGCAGTACTTC
V gene: TRBV7-8
J gene: TRBJ2-7
D gene: -
clone size: -

CDR3 protein: CASSQGWEVNTQYF
CDR3 DNA: TGTGCCAGCAGTCAGGGGTGGGAAGTGAATACGCAGTATTTT
V gene: TRBV28
J gene: TRBJ2-3
D gene: -
clone size: -

CDR3 protein: CASSQRDRGELAGNTIYF
CDR3 DNA: TGCGCCAGCAGCCAGCGGGACAGGGGGGAACTCGCTGGAAACACCATATATTTT
V gene: TRBV4-3
J gene: TRBJ1-3
D gene: TRBD1
clone size: -

CDR3 protein: CAISESGVTYNEQFF
CDR3 DNA: TGTGCCATCAGTGAGTCAGGGGTCACCTACAATGAGCAGTTCTTC
V gene: TRBV10-3
J gene: TRBJ2-1
D gene: -
clone size: -